This T cell receptor beta chain comes out of a study of T cells in Graves' hyperthyroidism and ophthalmopathy. Amplified TCR beta CDR3 regions came from RNA transcripts. A first-round RT-PCR of the TCR CDR3 used the HTBI primer set. TCRdb recomputed calls from the multiplex PCR reads with MiXCR, one row per CDR3 protein. The table shows roughly 380,000 distinct CDR3 sequences, with about 15% occurring only once. The CDR3 is 15 amino acids. The V segment lost 4 bases and the J segment 5 bases; nucleotides outside the gene matches: 8. Germline V gene sequence: CDR1 KGHDR, CDR2 SFDVKD. Graves' hyperthyroidism is called stable when ophthalmopathy does not progress within 18 months. These patients, aged 18 to 65, had recently diagnosed hyperthyroidism lasting under 2 months. Diagnosis relied on clinical symptoms, serum thyroxine and TRAb, thyroid ultrasound and orbital computed tomography. This clonotype was observed many times.

This clonotype originated in a woman in her sixties or seventies with Graves' hyperthyroidism. Sequences were obtained from blood. This sequence joins TRBV24-1 and TRBJ2-5; 8 bases are a match to TRBD1. The CDR3 DNA reads TGTGCCACCAGTGAGAGGACAGGGTCGGGGGAGACCCAGTACTTC. Translation gives CATSERTGSGETQYF.